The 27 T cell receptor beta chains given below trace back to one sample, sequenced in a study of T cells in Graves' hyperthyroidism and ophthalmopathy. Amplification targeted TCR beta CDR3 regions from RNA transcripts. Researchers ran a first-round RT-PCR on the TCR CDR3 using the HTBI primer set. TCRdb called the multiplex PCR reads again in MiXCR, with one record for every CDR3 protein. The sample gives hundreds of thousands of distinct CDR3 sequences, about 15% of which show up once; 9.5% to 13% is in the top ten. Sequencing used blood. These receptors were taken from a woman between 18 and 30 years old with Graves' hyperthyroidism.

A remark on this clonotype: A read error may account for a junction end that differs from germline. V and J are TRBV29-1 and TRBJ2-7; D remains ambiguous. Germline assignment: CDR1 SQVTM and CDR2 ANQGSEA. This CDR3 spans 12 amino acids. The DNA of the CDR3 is TGCAGCGTTGTGGTGCGATCCTACGAGCGGTACTTC. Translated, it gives CSVVVRSYERYF.

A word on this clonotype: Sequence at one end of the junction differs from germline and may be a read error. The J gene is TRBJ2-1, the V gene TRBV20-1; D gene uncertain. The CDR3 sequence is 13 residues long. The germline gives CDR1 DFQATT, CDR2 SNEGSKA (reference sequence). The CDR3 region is CSAYPVHYNEQFF. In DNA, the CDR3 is TGCAGTGCCTATCCTGTTCATTATAATGAACAGTTCTTC.

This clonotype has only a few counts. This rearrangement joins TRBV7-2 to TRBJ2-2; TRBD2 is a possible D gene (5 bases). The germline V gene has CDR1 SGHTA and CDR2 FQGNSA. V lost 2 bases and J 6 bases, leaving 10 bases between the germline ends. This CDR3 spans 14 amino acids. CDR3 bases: TGTGCCAGCAGCTTATCTAGCCCCCCCGGGGAGCTGTTTTTT. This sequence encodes CASSLSSPPGELFF.

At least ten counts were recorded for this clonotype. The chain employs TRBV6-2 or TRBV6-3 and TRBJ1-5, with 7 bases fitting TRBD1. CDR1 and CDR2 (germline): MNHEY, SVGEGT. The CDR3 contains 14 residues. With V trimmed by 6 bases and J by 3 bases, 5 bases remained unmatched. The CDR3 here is CASSPTGPNQPQHF. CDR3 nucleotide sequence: TGTGCCAGCAGCCCGACAGGGCCCAATCAGCCCCAGCATTTT.

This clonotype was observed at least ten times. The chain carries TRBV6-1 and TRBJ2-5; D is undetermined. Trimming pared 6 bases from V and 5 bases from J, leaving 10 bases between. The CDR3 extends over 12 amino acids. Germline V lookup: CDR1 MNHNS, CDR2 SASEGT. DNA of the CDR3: TGTGCCAGCAGGACCTCCGGGGAGACCCAGTACTTC. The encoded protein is CASRTSGETQYF.

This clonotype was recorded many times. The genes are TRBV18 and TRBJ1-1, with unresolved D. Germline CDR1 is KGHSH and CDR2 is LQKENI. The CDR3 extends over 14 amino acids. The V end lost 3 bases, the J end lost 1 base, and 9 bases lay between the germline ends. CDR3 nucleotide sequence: TGTGCCAGCTCACCGAGAATGGGGAACACTGAAGCTTTCTTT. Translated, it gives CASSPRMGNTEAFF.

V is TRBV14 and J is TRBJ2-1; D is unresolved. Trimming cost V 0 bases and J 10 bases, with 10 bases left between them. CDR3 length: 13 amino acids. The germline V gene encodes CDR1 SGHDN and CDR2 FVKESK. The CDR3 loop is CASSQDGHPEQFF. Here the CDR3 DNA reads TGTGCCAGCAGCCAAGATGGGCACCCGGAGCAGTTCTTC.

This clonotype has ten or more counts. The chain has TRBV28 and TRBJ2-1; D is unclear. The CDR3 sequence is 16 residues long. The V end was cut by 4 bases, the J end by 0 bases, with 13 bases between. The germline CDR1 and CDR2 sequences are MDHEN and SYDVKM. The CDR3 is CASSSSGASSYNEQFF. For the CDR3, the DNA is TGTGCCAGCAGTTCGAGTGGCGCTAGCTCCTACAATGAGCAGTTCTTC.

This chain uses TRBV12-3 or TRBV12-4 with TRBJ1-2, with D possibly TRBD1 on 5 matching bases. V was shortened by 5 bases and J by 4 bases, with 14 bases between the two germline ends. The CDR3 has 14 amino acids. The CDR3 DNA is TGTGCCAGCAGTGCGCGGGGGAATGTCTATGGCTACACCTTC. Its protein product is CASSARGNVYGYTF.

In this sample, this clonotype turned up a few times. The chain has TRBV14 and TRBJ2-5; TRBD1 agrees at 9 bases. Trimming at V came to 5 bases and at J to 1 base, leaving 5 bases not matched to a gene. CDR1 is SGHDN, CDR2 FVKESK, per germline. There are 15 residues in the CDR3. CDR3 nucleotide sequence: TGTGCCAGCAGCGGACAGGGGAGGGTCCAAGAGACCCAGTACTTC. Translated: CASSGQGRVQETQYF. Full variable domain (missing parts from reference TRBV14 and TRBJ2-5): EAGVTQFPSHSVIEKGQTVTLRCDPISGHDNLYWYRRVMGKEIKFLLHFVKESKQDESGMPNNRFLAERTGGTYSTLKVQPAELEDSGVYFCASSGQGRVQETQYFGPGTRLLVL.

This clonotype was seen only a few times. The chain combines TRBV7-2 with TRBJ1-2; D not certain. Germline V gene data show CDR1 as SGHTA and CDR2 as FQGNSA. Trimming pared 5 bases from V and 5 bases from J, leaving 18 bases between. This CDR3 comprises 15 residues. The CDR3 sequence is CASSARDRSSYGYTF. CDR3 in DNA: TGTGCCAGCAGCGCTCGAGACCGCTCTTCGTATGGCTACACCTTC.

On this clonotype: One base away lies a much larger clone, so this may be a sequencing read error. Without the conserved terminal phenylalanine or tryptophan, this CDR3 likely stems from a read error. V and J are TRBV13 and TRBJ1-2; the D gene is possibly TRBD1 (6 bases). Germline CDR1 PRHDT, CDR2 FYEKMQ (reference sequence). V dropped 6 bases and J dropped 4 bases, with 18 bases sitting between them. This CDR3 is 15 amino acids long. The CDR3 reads CASRIGGGLSYGYTL. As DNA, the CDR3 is TGTGCCAGCAGGATTGGTGGGGGGCTAAGCTATGGCTACACCTTG.

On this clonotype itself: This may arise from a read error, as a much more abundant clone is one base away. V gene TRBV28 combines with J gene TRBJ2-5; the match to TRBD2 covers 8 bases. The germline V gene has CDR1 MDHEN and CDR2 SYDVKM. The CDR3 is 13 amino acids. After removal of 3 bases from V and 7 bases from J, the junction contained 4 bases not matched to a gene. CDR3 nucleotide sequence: TGTGCCAGCAGTTTGTTTCTAGCGGGGACCCAGTACTTC. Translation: CASSLFLAGTQYF.

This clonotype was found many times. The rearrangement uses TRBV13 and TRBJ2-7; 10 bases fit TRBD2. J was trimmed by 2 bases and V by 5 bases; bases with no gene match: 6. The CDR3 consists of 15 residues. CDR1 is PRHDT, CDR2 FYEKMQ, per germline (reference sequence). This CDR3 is CASSTAGGLTYEQYF. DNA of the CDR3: TGTGCCAGCAGCACAGCGGGAGGGCTAACCTACGAGCAGTACTTC.

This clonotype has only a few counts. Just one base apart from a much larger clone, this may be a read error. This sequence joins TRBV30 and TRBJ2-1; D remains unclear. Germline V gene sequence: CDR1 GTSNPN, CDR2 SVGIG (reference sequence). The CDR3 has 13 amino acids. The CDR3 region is CAWLSYRYNEQLF. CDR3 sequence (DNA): TGTGCCTGGCTGAGCTACCGCTACAATGAGCAGCTCTTC.

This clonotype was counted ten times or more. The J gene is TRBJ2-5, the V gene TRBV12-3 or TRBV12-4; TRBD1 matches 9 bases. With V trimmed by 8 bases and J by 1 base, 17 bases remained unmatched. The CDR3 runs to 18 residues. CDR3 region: CASALYRPPDRGQETQYF. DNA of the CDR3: TGTGCCAGCGCCCTATACCGTCCCCCGGACAGGGGCCAAGAGACCCAGTACTTC.

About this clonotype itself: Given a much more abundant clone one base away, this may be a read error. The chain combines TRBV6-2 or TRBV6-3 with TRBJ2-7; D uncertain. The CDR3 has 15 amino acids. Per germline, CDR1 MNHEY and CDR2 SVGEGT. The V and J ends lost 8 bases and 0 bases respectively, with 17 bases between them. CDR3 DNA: TGTGCCAGCGGTTCCATCGATCGAAGCTCCTACGAGCAGTACTTC. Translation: CASGSIDRSSYEQYF.

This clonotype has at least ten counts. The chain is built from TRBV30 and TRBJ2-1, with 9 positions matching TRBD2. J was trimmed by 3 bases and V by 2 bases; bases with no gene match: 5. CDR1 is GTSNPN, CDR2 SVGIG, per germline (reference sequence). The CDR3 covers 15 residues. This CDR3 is CAWSLAGEDYNEQFF. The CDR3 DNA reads TGTGCCTGGAGTTTAGCGGGAGAGGACTACAATGAGCAGTTCTTC.

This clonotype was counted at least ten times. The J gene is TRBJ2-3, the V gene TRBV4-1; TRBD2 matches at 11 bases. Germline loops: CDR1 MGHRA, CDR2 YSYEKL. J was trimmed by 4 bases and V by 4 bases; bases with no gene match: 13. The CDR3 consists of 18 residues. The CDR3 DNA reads TGCGCCAGCAGCCTGCGGTCTAGCGGGAGGCTTTCGGCAGATACGCAGTATTTT. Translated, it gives CASSLRSSGRLSADTQYF.

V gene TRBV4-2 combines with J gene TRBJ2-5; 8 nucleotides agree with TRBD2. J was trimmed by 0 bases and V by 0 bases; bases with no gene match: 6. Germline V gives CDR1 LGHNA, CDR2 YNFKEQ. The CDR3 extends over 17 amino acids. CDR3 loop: CASSQDRASGYQETQYF. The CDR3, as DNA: TGTGCCAGCAGCCAAGATAGGGCTAGCGGGTACCAAGAGACCCAGTACTTC.

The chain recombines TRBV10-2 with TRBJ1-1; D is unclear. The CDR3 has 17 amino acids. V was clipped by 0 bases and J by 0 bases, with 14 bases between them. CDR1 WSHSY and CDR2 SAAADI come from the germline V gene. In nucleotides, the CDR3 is TGCGCCAGCAGTGAGTCCTTTGGGGTGCTTTTGAACACTGAAGCTTTCTTT. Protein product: CASSESFGVLLNTEAFF.

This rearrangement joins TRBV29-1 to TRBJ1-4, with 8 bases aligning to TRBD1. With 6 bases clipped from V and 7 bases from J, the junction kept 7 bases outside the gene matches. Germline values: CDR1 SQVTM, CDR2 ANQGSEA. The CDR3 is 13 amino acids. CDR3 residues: CSVLPGGGEKLFF. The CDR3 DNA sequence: TGCAGCGTCCTCCCAGGGGGCGGTGAAAAACTGTTTTTT.

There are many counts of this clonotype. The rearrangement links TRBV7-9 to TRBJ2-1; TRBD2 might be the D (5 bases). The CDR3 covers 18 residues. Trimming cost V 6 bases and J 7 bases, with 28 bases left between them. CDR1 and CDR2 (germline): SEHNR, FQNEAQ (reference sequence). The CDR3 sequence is CASRPHPRSRGGGNEQFF. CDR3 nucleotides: TGTGCCAGCAGGCCCCACCCCCGAAGTCGAGGTGGCGGGAATGAGCAGTTCTTC.

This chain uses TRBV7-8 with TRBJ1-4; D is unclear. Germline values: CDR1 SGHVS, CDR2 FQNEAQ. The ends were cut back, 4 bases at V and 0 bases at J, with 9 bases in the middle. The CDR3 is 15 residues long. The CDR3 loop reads CASSSSSATNEKLFF. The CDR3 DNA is TGTGCCAGCAGCTCATCGAGTGCAACTAATGAAAAACTGTTTTTT.

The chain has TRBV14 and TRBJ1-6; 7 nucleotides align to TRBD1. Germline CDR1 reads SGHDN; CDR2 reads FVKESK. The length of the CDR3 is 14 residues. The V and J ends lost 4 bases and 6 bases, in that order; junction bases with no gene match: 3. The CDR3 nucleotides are TGTGCCAGCAGCCGGGGGACAGCTAATTCACCCCTCCACTTT. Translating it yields CASSRGTANSPLHF.

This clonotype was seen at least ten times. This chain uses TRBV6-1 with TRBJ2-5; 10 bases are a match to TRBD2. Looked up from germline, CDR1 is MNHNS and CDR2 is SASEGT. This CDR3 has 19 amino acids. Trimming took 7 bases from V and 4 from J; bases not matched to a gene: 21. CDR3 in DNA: TGTGCCAGCATTACAGGACTAGCGGACCTACTTCCTTCGGGAGAGACCCAGTACTTC. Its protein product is CASITGLADLLPSGETQYF.

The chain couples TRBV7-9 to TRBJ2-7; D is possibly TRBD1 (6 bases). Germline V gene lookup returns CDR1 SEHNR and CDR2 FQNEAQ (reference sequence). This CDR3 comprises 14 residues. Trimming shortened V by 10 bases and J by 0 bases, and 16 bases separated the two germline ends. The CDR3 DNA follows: TGTGCCACCACGCCTGGGACATCCTCCTACGAGCAGTACTTC. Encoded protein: CATTPGTSSYEQYF.